This TCR beta chain was identified in a study of T-cell reconstitution after alpha-beta-depleted transplantation in children. The study, taken as a whole, reports: Expanded graft clones numbering several hundred reportedly gave rise to alpha-beta T cells about two months after transplant. The main origin of T-cell counts and diversity one year after transplant was newly produced T cells.

Concerning this clonotype: Its antigen is undetermined.

Researchers prepared the TCRbeta library using unique molecular identifiers, the study reports. Each CDR3 protein is one row after TCRdb ran MiXCR on the PCR reads. The repertoire holds hundreds of thousands of distinct CDR3 sequences, with approximately 17% as singletons. Sequencing used PBMCs, mostly from graft donor cells, obtained 360 days after TCRalphabeta/CD19-depleted stem cell transplant. The sequence derives from a male patient aged 2-10 years who had a stem cell transplant for acute lymphoblastic leukemia, so the T cells may come from the graft donor.

Written as DNA, the CDR3 is TGTGCCAGCAGCTTAGGAACGGGGAACAATGAGCAGTTCTTC. This sequence encodes CASSLGTGNNEQFF. The chain couples TRBV7-9 to TRBJ2-1, with D tentatively TRBD2 (5 bases). CDR3 size: 14 residues. Trimming took off 1 base at V and 5 bases at J, with 9 bases between the two ends. Germline CDR1 reads SEHNR; CDR2 reads FQNEAQ (reference sequence).